This TCR beta chain stems from a study of T cell responses to AZD1222 COVID-19 vaccine (dated by TCRdb to 2020 to 2023). Looking at the study overall: Because spike-specific TCR depth and breadth did not differ between the two schedules, AZD1222 recipients who got a second dose at roughly 4 weeks were pooled with those who got a second dose at roughly 12 weeks. A total of 233 trial participants underwent TCR sequencing, of whom 207 received two doses of AZD1222 and about 26 received two doses of the MenACWY control vaccine. Trial participants were enrolled by age into subgroups of 18-55, 56-69 and 70-plus years, and roughly 160, 29 and 62 TCR-sequenced participants, respectively, were included in these subgroups.

Sequences LNHNV (CDR1) and YYDKDF (CDR2) are obtained from the germline V gene (reference sequence). Deletion took 1 base off V and 5 bases off J, with a span of 9 bases between the germline ends. From cysteine to phenylalanine, the CDR3 is 14 amino acids long. Solely the CDR3 DNA is kept, with 42 bases framed from the first base. Comments on this clone: Its cognate antigen has yet to be identified. No base-level quality is on record; no much larger clone is a single base apart.

The CDR3 regions of human TCRbeta chains were subjected to immunosequencing. The published analysis was carried out like this. Repertoire TCRs were matched against a reference library of SARS-CoV-2-specific TCRs generated with the MIRA antigen-specificity platform. Breadth was defined as the fraction of unique TCRs that were SARS-CoV-2-associated, and depth was defined as the fraction of total T cells that were SARS-CoV-2-associated. Each spike-specific TCR was assigned to its reactive spike region and to a CD4 or CD8 class using the MIRA data. Log10-transformed breadth and depth values were compared by one-way ANOVA with Sidak's multiple comparisons tests. The clones in this table, taken by TCRdb from immuneACCESS, are in-frame only. Not every clone is retained; where verified, under half of the shortfall comes from an unresolved V gene, and the cause of the rest is unknown. V and J calls and clone size follow that table, whereas D and trimming were derived from the DNA. This sample gives approximately 190,000 clones in total; under 95% of them show up just once. Roughly 0.99% of the sample comes from the top ten.

What the research found in general, with its limitations: Nearly half of unique spike-specific TCRs reportedly recognized epitopes outside regions mutated in the B.1.351 and B.1.1.7 variants. A significant rise in spike-specific TCR breadth and depth was observed after two AZD1222 doses relative to day 0 and relative to MenACWY recipients. Participants were mostly white British, with more females than males. The authors suggested clonal diversity may have been underestimated. Because no samples from the day 14 peak response were available, repertoires could be characterized only after the peak T cell response. Conclusions about previously exposed vaccinees are limited, since just six or seven AZD1222 recipients were seropositive for SARS-CoV-2 at baseline. In the small 56-69-year group, the increase in depth fell short of significance, most likely because of low power. CD4 TCRs associated with the vaccine covered the entire spike protein, and the dominant responses were in regions 160-218 and 743-854.

In the paper's terms, the time point label means: baseline before first vaccination. Vaccinee samples came from UK trials COV001 and COV002, including a single-blind randomized controlled phase 2/3 trial of AZD1222 (ChAdOx1 nCoV-19) in healthy adults. Trial participant PBMC samples were collected at day 0 and day 28 after the second dose for TCRbeta chain sequencing. The sample consisted of peripheral blood, taken on day 0 of AZD1222 vaccination. The rearranged chain carries TRBV15 and TRBJ2-1; there is no confident call for the D gene. This receptor was taken from an adult in good health. The DNA reads TGTGCCACCAGCAGAGTGGGCTGGAACAATGAGCAGTTCTTC. It encodes CATSRVGWNNEQFF.